This TCR beta chain was recovered during a study of CD8 T cells in Susac syndrome. RNA totalling about 0.5 to 1 ug underwent reverse transcription with random hexamers. Amplification of TCR beta CDR3 spanned 54 Vbeta and 13 Jbeta via immunoSEQ multiplex PCR. Using its own MiXCR run on the immunoSEQ multiplex PCR reads, TCRdb lists one record per CDR3 protein. The sample includes 100,000 to 150,000 distinct CDR3 sequences, just under 95% of them seen just once. This CDR3 comprises 15 residues. Trimming shortened V by 7 bases and J by 2 bases, and 17 bases separated the two germline ends. In germline, CDR1 is GTSNPN, CDR2 SVGIG (reference sequence). Isolation of CD8+ and CD4+ T cells was performed negatively, whereas enrichment of TEMRA cells was done by FACS.

This chain joins TRBV30 and TRBJ2-2, with D unresolved. The receptor was derived from a human donor in good health. Sequencing was carried out using CD4+ T cells from PBMCs. The CDR3 nucleotides are TGTGCCTCCTTCCTTACCCCCCTAAACACCGGGGAGCTGTTTTTT. Protein: CASFLTPLNTGELFF.